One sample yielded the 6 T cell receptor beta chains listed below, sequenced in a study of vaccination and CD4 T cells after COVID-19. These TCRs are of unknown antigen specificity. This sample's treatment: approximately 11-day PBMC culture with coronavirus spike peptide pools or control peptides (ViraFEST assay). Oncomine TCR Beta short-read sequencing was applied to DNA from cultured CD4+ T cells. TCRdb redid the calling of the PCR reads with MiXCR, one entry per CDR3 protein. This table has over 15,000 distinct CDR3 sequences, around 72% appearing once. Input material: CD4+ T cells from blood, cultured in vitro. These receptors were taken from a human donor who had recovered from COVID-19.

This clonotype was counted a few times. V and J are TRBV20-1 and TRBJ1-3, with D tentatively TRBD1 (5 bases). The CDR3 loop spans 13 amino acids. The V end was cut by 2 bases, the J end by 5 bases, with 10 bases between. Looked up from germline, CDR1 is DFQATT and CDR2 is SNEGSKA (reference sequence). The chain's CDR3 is CSARSGRRNTIYF. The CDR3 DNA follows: TGCAGTGCTAGATCGGGACGGCGAAACACCATATATTTT.

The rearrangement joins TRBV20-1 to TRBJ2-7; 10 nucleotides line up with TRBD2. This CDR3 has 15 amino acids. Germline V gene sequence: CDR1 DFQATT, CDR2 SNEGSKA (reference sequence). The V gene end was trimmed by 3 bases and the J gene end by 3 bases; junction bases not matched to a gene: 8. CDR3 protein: CSASGTSGTHYEQYF. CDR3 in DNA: TGCAGTGCTAGCGGTACTAGCGGGACACACTACGAGCAGTACTTC.

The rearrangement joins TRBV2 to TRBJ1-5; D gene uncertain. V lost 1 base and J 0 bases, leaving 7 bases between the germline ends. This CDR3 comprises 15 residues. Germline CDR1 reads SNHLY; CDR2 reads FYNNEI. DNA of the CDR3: TGTGCCAGCAGTGAAGAACAGAGTAGCAATCAGCCCCAGCATTTT. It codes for CASSEEQSSNQPQHF.

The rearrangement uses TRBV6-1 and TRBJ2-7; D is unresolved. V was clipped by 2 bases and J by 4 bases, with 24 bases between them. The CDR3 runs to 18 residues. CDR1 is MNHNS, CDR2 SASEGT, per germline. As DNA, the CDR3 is TGTGCCAGCAGTGAATTTTGGACCTCTCGCGGCGTACCTTACGAGCAGTACTTC. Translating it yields CASSEFWTSRGVPYEQYF.

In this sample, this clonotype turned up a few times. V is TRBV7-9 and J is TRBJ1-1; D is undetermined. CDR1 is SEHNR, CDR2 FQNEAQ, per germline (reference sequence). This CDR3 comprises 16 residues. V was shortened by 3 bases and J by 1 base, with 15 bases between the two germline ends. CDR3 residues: CASSFHQGTGNTEAFF. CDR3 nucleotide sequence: TGTGCCAGCAGCTTTCACCAAGGAACGGGGAACACTGAAGCTTTCTTT.

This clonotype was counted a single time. The CDR3 sequence is CASRDRGDYMNTEAFF. The DNA for the CDR3 is TGTGCCAGTCGGGACAGGGGTGATTACATGAACACTGAAGCTTTCTTT. V is TRBV19 and J is TRBJ1-1; 10 bases are shared with TRBD1. The germline V gene has CDR1 LNHDA and CDR2 SQIVND (reference sequence). The CDR3 runs to 16 residues. After removal of 8 bases from V and 0 bases from J, the junction contained 9 bases not matched to a gene.